A selection of T cell receptor beta chains follows, all from one sample in a study of cytotoxic CD8 clonotypes in ibrutinib-treated CLL. The data were produced by immunoSEQ multiplex PCR, yet TCRdb's version contains in-frame clones alone and is incomplete. The repertoire includes some 140,000 clones, 80% to 95% of them detected once, and 10% to 14% sits in the top ten. The sequences come from PBMCs, collected after 12 months of ibrutinib treatment. All receptors derive from a human donor with chronic lymphocytic leukemia. Both conserved end residues are part of each CDR3. A D gene is named only where the DNA matches it firmly. Expanded clones are given a class, and other clones once, few, many or no size at all.

V: TRBV29-1
D: .
length: 13
J: TRBJ1-1
size: few
DNA: TGCAGCGGAAGACAGACGATGAACACTGAAGCTTTCTTT
CDR3: CSGRQTMNTEAFF

V: TRBV7-6
D: .
length: 14
J: TRBJ2-5
size: .
DNA: TGTGCCAGCAGCCCCATCCCCGGGGTGGAGACCCAGTACTTC
CDR3: CASSPIPGVETQYF

V: TRBV6-5
D: TRBD1
length: 15
J: TRBJ2-2
size: .
DNA: TGTGCCAGCAGTTTAACAGGGGGCAGGGCCGGGGAGCTGTTTTTT
CDR3: CASSLTGGRAGELFF

V: TRBV6-1
D: .
length: 15
J: TRBJ1-4
size: .
DNA: TGTGCCAGCAGCGCCACCCGGTCAACTAATGAAAAACTGTTTTTT
CDR3: CASSATRSTNEKLFF

V: TRBV28
D: TRBD2
length: 15
J: TRBJ2-7
size: .
DNA: TGTGCCAGCAGTTTATTGGGACTAGGTACCTACGAGCAGTACTTC
CDR3: CASSLLGLGTYEQYF

V: TRBV2
D: .
length: 17
J: TRBJ1-2
size: .
DNA: TGTGCCAGCTTTGATCCGGGACAAATGTATCGGGAGTATGGCTACACCTTC
CDR3: CASFDPGQMYREYGYTF

V: TRBV9
D: TRBD1
length: 17
J: TRBJ2-5
size: .
DNA: TGTGCCAGCAGCGTAGCTCCCGGGACAGGGTACCAAGAGACCCAGTACTTC
CDR3: CASSVAPGTGYQETQYF

V: TRBV11-2
D: .
length: 15
J: TRBJ2-7
size: .
DNA: TGTGCCAGCAGCTTTATCGACAGATCGCCCTACGAGCAGTACTTC
CDR3: CASSFIDRSPYEQYF

V: TRBV10-2
D: .
length: 15
J: TRBJ2-7
size: .
DNA: TGCGCCAGCAGTCAAACAGGGTTGAGGGTCTACGAGCAGTACTTC
CDR3: CASSQTGLRVYEQYF

V: TRBV13
D: .
length: 14
J: TRBJ2-1
size: .
DNA: TGTGCCAGCAGCGTATCAGGGACCTACAATGAGCAGTTCTTC
CDR3: CASSVSGTYNEQFF

V: TRBV9
D: TRBD1
length: 14
J: TRBJ2-1
size: .
DNA: TGTGCCAGCAGCGCGGGGACAGGGGTCGATGAGCAGTTCTTC
CDR3: CASSAGTGVDEQFF

V: TRBV28
D: .
length: 13
J: TRBJ2-6
size: .
DNA: TGTGCCAGCAGTTTGCCTGGGGCCAACGTCCTGACTTTC
CDR3: CASSLPGANVLTF

V: TRBV19
D: TRBD1
length: 16
J: TRBJ2-2
size: .
DNA: TGTGCCAGTAGTCCAATGACAGGGAGCATCTCCGGGGAGCTGTTTTTT
CDR3: CASSPMTGSISGELFF

V: TRBV7-7
D: .
length: 17
J: TRBJ2-2
size: .
DNA: TGTGCTAGCAGCTTAGCGGCCGGACAGGTGTACACCGGAGAGCTGTTTTTT
CDR3: CASSLAAGQVYTGELFF

V: TRBV27
D: .
length: 11
J: TRBJ2-3
size: .
DNA: TGTGCCAGCAGTTTAGCAGATACGCAGTATTTT
CDR3: CASSLADTQYF

V: TRBV7-2
D: .
length: 14
J: TRBJ1-1
size: .
DNA: TGTGCCAGCAGCTTAAGGCCCCTAGAAGACGAAGCTTTCTTT
CDR3: CASSLRPLEDEAFF

V: TRBV28
D: .
length: 17
J: TRBJ2-7
size: .
DNA: TGTGCCAGCAGCCGCAGGAGTTGGAGAAGAGACAATTACGAGCAGTACTTC
CDR3: CASSRRSWRRDNYEQYF

V: TRBV18
D: TRBD1
length: 15
J: TRBJ2-7
size: .
DNA: TGTGCCAGCTCACCACTCGGGACAGGGTTCTACGAGCAGTACTTC
CDR3: CASSPLGTGFYEQYF

V: TRBV9
D: .
length: 16
J: TRBJ1-1
size: .
DNA: TGTGCCAGCAGCCCTCCAGACATTTTTATGAACACTGAAGCTTTCTTT
CDR3: CASSPPDIFMNTEAFF

V: TRBV10-2
D: .
length: 15
J: TRBJ1-4
size: .
DNA: TGCGCCAGCAGTGAGTCGCCAGGGAGGAATGAAAAACTGTTTTTT
CDR3: CASSESPGRNEKLFF

V: TRBV11-2
D: .
length: 15
J: TRBJ1-3
size: .
DNA: TGTGCCAGCAGCTGGAGCATCGATAGGGGAAACACCATATATTTT
CDR3: CASSWSIDRGNTIYF

V: TRBV18
D: TRBD1
length: 13
J: TRBJ1-3
size: .
DNA: TGTGCCAGCTTACAGGGGGCTGGAAACACCATATATTTT
CDR3: CASLQGAGNTIYF

V: TRBV7-9
D: .
length: 12
J: TRBJ1-5
size: .
DNA: TGTGCCACTGGGCCGATAGGACAGCGGGAGCATTTT
CDR3: CATGPIGQREHF

V: TRBV6-5
D: .
length: 14
J: TRBJ1-4
size: .
DNA: TGTGCCAGCAGTTACTCCGAGGGTAATGAAAAACTGTTTTTT
CDR3: CASSYSEGNEKLFF

V: TRBV27
D: .
length: 14
J: TRBJ2-6
size: .
DNA: TGTGCCAGCAGTTTATACGGTGGGGCCAACGTCCTGACTTTC
CDR3: CASSLYGGANVLTF

V: TRBV6-5
D: .
length: 14
J: TRBJ1-4
size: once
DNA: TGTGCCAGCAGTTACAGGGGACCATATGAAAAACTGTTTTTT
CDR3: CASSYRGPYEKLFF

V: TRBV4-3
D: TRBD2
length: 16
J: TRBJ2-5
size: .
DNA: TGCGCCAGCAGCCAAGATACTAGCGGGTTCCAAGAGACCCAGTACTTC
CDR3: CASSQDTSGFQETQYF

V: TRBV4-3
D: .
length: 14
J: TRBJ1-3
size: .
DNA: TGCGCCAGCAGCCAAGGGACTGCAGGAAACACCATATATTTT
CDR3: CASSQGTAGNTIYF

V: TRBV5-1
D: .
length: 15
J: TRBJ2-5
size: .
DNA: TGCGCCAGCAGCCCGGGGGGCCTAAACCAAGAGACCCAGTACTTC
CDR3: CASSPGGLNQETQYF

V: TRBV28
D: TRBD1
length: 15
J: TRBJ2-7
size: .
DNA: TGTGCCAGCAGTTACCCCCCGGACAGGCACCACGAGCAGTACTTC
CDR3: CASSYPPDRHHEQYF

V: TRBV6-1
D: .
length: 11
J: TRBJ2-1
size: .
DNA: TGTGCCAGCAGTGAAGTAAATGAGCAGTTCTTC
CDR3: CASSEVNEQFF

V: TRBV18
D: TRBD1
length: 13
J: TRBJ2-7
size: .
DNA: TGTGCCAGCTCACAGGGACAGGAACACGAGCAGTACTTC
CDR3: CASSQGQEHEQYF

V: TRBV5-1
D: TRBD2
length: 15
J: TRBJ2-5
size: .
DNA: TGCGCCAGCAGCCAACTAGCGGACCAGCAAGCGACCCAGTACTTC
CDR3: CASSQLADQQATQYF

V: TRBV5-8
D: TRBD1
length: 16
J: TRBJ2-2
size: once
DNA: TGTGCCAGCAGCACGAGGGGGACAGGGAAGGACGGGGAGCTGTTTTTT
CDR3: CASSTRGTGKDGELFF

V: TRBV5-1
D: .
length: 15
J: TRBJ1-1
size: few
DNA: TGCGCCAGCAGCCCGGAGCGTGGTATCAACACTGAAGCTTTCTTT
CDR3: CASSPERGINTEAFF

V: TRBV28
D: .
length: 15
J: TRBJ2-3
size: .
DNA: TGTGCCAGCAGCCCTGGGGGGGCGCGCACAGATACGCAGTATTTT
CDR3: CASSPGGARTDTQYF

V: TRBV6-6
D: .
length: 13
J: TRBJ2-7
size: .
DNA: TGTGCCAGCGGGTCCACCGTAGGCTACGAGCAGTACTTC
CDR3: CASGSTVGYEQYF

V: TRBV28
D: TRBD2
length: 14
J: TRBJ2-7
size: .
DNA: TGTGCCAGCAGTTCCCTAGCGGTAAGCTACGAGCAGTACTTC
CDR3: CASSSLAVSYEQYF

V: TRBV19
D: TRBD1
length: 13
J: TRBJ1-1
size: .
DNA: TGTGCCAGTAGTATAAGTCCCCAGGGGGTAGCTTTCTTT
CDR3: CASSISPQGVAFF

V: TRBV2
D: .
length: 12
J: TRBJ2-2
size: .
DNA: TGTGCCAGCAGAAAAGGGGTTGGGGAGCTGTTTTTT
CDR3: CASRKGVGELFF

V: TRBV2
D: .
length: 15
J: TRBJ1-4
size: .
DNA: TGTGCCAGCACCCGAGAGGAGGGGCGGGGTGAAAAACTGTTTTTT
CDR3: CASTREEGRGEKLFF

V: TRBV2
D: TRBD1
length: 15
J: TRBJ2-3
size: .
DNA: TGTGCCAGCAGAGAGACAGGGGGCGAGTTAGATACGCAGTATTTT
CDR3: CASRETGGELDTQYF

V: TRBV7-2
D: .
length: 16
J: TRBJ2-6
size: .
DNA: TGTGCCAGCAGCTTAGAGGGCAGGGCTGGGGCCAACGTCCTGACTTTC
CDR3: CASSLEGRAGANVLTF

V: TRBV18
D: TRBD1
length: 14
J: TRBJ1-3
size: .
DNA: TGTGCCAGCCACGGGACAGACGCTGGAAACACCATATATTTT
CDR3: CASHGTDAGNTIYF

V: TRBV7-2
D: .
length: 11
J: TRBJ2-7
size: .
DNA: TGTGCCAGCAGCTTAAATGCCGAGCAGTACTTC
CDR3: CASSLNAEQYF

V: TRBV19
D: TRBD1
length: 13
J: TRBJ1-2
size: .
DNA: TGTGCCACTAGACAGGGGGCAAGATCTGGCTACACCTTC
CDR3: CATRQGARSGYTF

V: TRBV5-5
D: .
length: 13
J: TRBJ1-4
size: .
DNA: TGTGCCAGCAAGGAGGGGGTAGGAGAAAAACTGTTTTTT
CDR3: CASKEGVGEKLFF

V: TRBV9
D: .
length: 13
J: TRBJ2-1
size: .
DNA: TGTGCCAGTAGCGTAGATCTGGGCAATGAGCAGTTCTTC
CDR3: CASSVDLGNEQFF

V: TRBV25-1
D: .
length: 12
J: TRBJ2-7
size: .
DNA: TGTGCCAGCAGAGGACTGCTCTACGAGCAGTACTTC
CDR3: CASRGLLYEQYF

V: TRBV27
D: .
length: 14
J: TRBJ1-2
size: once
DNA: TGTGCCAGCAGCGTCGACAATTCTAACTATGGCTACACCTTC
CDR3: CASSVDNSNYGYTF

V: TRBV19
D: TRBD1
length: 14
J: TRBJ2-7
size: .
DNA: TGTGCCAGTAGTCAACAGGGGGGACCCTACGAGCAGTACTTC
CDR3: CASSQQGGPYEQYF

V: TRBV29-1
D: TRBD1
length: 15
J: TRBJ1-3
size: .
DNA: TGCAGCGTTGGACAGGGGGCAGGCTCTGGAAACACCATATATTTT
CDR3: CSVGQGAGSGNTIYF

V: TRBV7-2
D: .
length: 17
J: TRBJ1-3
size: .
DNA: TGTGCCAGCAGCTTAGCGCCGCAGACAAGCTCTGGAAACACCATATATTTT
CDR3: CASSLAPQTSSGNTIYF

V: TRBV7-9
D: TRBD1
length: 15
J: TRBJ2-7
size: .
DNA: TGTGCCAGCAGCGCGTTGACAGGGGAGTTCTACGAGCAGTACTTC
CDR3: CASSALTGEFYEQYF

V: TRBV18
D: TRBD1
length: 13
J: TRBJ2-7
size: .
DNA: TGTGCCAGCTCGCTGACAGGGGGCTACGAGCAGTACTTC
CDR3: CASSLTGGYEQYF

V: TRBV7-9
D: .
length: 16
J: TRBJ1-4
size: .
DNA: TGTGCCAGCAGCTTATCTTTCTCAGGGACGCCCGTGAAACTGTTTTTT
CDR3: CASSLSFSGTPVKLFF

V: TRBV4-1
D: TRBD2
length: 17
J: TRBJ2-1
size: .
DNA: TGCGCCAGCAGCCGCCCCGTAGCGGGTCAGTCCTACAATGAGCAGTTCTTC
CDR3: CASSRPVAGQSYNEQFF

V: TRBV11-3
D: TRBD2
length: 17
J: TRBJ2-5
size: .
DNA: TGTGCCAGCAGCTCGGGACTAGCGGGAGGGATACAAGAGACCCAGTACTTC
CDR3: CASSSGLAGGIQETQYF

V: TRBV11-3
D: TRBD2
length: 15
J: TRBJ2-1
size: .
DNA: TGTGCCAGCAGCTTAGGAGGGCGGGGGGACAATGAGCAGTTCTTC
CDR3: CASSLGGRGDNEQFF